The 19 T cell receptor beta chains below all came from one sample that was sequenced in a study of blood T cell repertoires in COVID-19. Sequencing used immunoSEQ multiplex PCR; TCRdb keeps in-frame clones, though not all of them. Of about 51,000 clones in the sample, around 90% were seen once. The sequenced material came from peripheral blood. These receptors all come from a man aged 45 to 65 with acute or convalescent COVID-19.

The J gene is TRBJ2-7, the V gene TRBV5-1; D not certain. CDR1 and CDR2 (germline): SGHRS, YFSETQ. The CDR3 runs to 14 residues. Trimming left V 1 base short and J 4 bases short, with 12 bases between. CDR3 region: CASSLIFGEYEQYF. The CDR3, as DNA: TGCGCCAGCAGCTTGATCTTCGGTGAATACGAGCAGTACTTC.

This chain uses TRBV7-3 with TRBJ1-1, with a possible D match to TRBD1 (5 bases). Germline values: CDR1 SGHTA, CDR2 FQGTGA. The CDR3 covers 14 residues. Trimming removed 5 bases at V and 3 bases at J, with 13 bases between. CDR3 DNA sequence: TGTGCCAGCAGCCTCCAGGGTTGGGACACTGAAGCTTTCTTT. This codes for CASSLQGWDTEAFF.

The chain carries TRBV7-9 and TRBJ2-5; TRBD1 might be the D (5 bases). The germline V gene encodes CDR1 SEHNR and CDR2 FQNEAQ (reference sequence). This CDR3 comprises 15 residues. Deletions cut 5 bases from V and 4 bases from J, with 17 bases between. The CDR3 sequence is CASSLSGAMVETQYF. CDR3 coding DNA: TGTGCCAGCAGCCTATCTGGGGCCATGGTAGAGACCCAGTACTTC.

V gene TRBV18 combines with J gene TRBJ1-1; TRBD1 matches at 9 bases. V shed 3 bases, J shed 2 bases, and the junction held 10 bases outside the gene matches. Germline V gives CDR1 KGHSH, CDR2 LQKENI. The CDR3 is 17 residues long. CDR3 amino acids: CASSPLQGAVGNTEAFF. The DNA of the CDR3 is TGTGCCAGCTCACCCCTACAGGGGGCGGTTGGTAACACTGAAGCTTTCTTT.

This chain links TRBV25-1 with TRBJ2-7; D possibly corresponds to TRBD1 (5 bases). V lost 5 bases and J 6 bases, leaving 14 bases between the germline ends. The CDR3 is 13 residues long. CDR1 is MGHDK, CDR2 SYGVNS, per germline. In DNA form, the CDR3 reads TGTGCCAGCAGTTCAGACAGAGAGCTCGAGCAGTACTTC. Translating gives CASSSDRELEQYF.

The chain is built from TRBV19 and TRBJ1-2, with 10 bases lining up with TRBD1. The CDR3 totals 15 residues. J lost 2 bases, V lost 5 bases, and 5 bases had no gene match. The V gene's germline CDR1 is LNHDA and CDR2 SQIVND (reference sequence). DNA of the CDR3: TGTGCCAGTAGTCCCCGGGACAGGGGAAACTATGGCTACACCTTC. Translating it yields CASSPRDRGNYGYTF.

V and J are TRBV5-1 and TRBJ2-7; 9 bases are a match to TRBD1. CDR3 size: 14 residues. V was pared by 4 bases and J by 5 bases, with 7 bases of the junction left unmatched. Germline lookup yields CDR1 SGHRS and CDR2 YFSETQ. CDR3 sequence (DNA): TGCGCCAGCAGCACGGGACAGGGAACCCACGAGCAGTACTTC. Translation gives CASSTGQGTHEQYF.

This sequence joins TRBV7-8 and TRBJ1-3; D not resolved. The CDR3 runs 16 residues. V was clipped by 5 bases and J by 0 bases, with 14 bases between them. CDR1 SGHVS and CDR2 FQNEAQ come from the germline V gene. The CDR3 DNA is TGTGCCAGCAGCCTCCAGAGGCCAAGCTCTGGAAACACCATATATTTT. This gives the protein CASSLQRPSSGNTIYF. Filled out from reference TRBV7-8 and TRBJ1-3, the complete variable domain reads GAGVSQSPRYKVAKRGQDVALRCDPISGHVSLFWYQQALGQGPEFLTYFQNEAQLDKSGLPSDRFFAERPEGSVSTLKIQRTQQEDSAVYLCASSLQRPSSGNTIYFGEGSWLTVV.

The genes are TRBV9 and TRBJ1-2; D possibly corresponds to TRBD1 (6 bases). Germline-derived CDR1 and CDR2 are SGDLS and YYNGEE. Trimming removed 4 bases at V and 2 bases at J, with 15 bases between. The CDR3 length is 15 residues. The CDR3: CASSPRDGTNYGYTF. CDR3 sequence (DNA): TGTGCCAGCAGCCCCCGGGACGGGACAAACTATGGCTACACCTTC.

This rearrangement joins TRBV2 to TRBJ2-1; TRBD2 matches 9 bases. Germline assignment: CDR1 SNHLY and CDR2 FYNNEI. With V trimmed by 6 bases and J by 3 bases, 3 bases remained unmatched. The CDR3 contains 14 residues. This CDR3 reads CASSASGVYNEQFF. CDR3 sequence (DNA): TGTGCCAGCAGCGCTAGCGGGGTCTACAATGAGCAGTTCTTC.

The chain is built from TRBV10-3 and TRBJ1-2; tentatively, D is TRBD1 (5 bases). The germline CDR1 and CDR2 sequences are ENHRY and SYGVKD. This CDR3 is 13 amino acids long. Trimming removed 0 bases at V and 8 bases at J, with 10 bases between. CDR3 DNA: TGTGCCATCAGTGAGTCGTTAGGGGAAGGCTACACCTTC. Encoded protein: CAISESLGEGYTF.

The chain is built from TRBV2 and TRBJ1-2; D is ambiguous. Looked up from germline, CDR1 is SNHLY and CDR2 is FYNNEI. Trimming took 7 bases from V and 1 from J, leaving 13 bases between them. The length of the CDR3 is 14 residues. Here the CDR3 reads CASNPGESNYGYTF. The CDR3 region has the DNA TGTGCCAGCAACCCTGGGGAGAGTAACTATGGCTACACCTTC.

The V gene is TRBV5-1, the J gene TRBJ2-3; 10 bases align to TRBD2. Looked up from germline, CDR1 is SGHRS and CDR2 is YFSETQ. V shed 0 bases, J shed 5 bases, and the junction held 3 bases outside the gene matches. This CDR3 comprises 15 residues. The CDR3 spells CASSLDSGGLDTQYF. Written as DNA, the CDR3 is TGCGCCAGCAGCTTGGATAGCGGGGGGCTAGATACGCAGTATTTT.

The chain links TRBV7-9 to TRBJ1-2; TRBD1 agrees at 10 bases. There are 15 residues in the CDR3. Germline-derived CDR1 and CDR2 are SEHNR and FQNEAQ (reference sequence). Unmatched junction bases numbered 7, after V lost 5 bases and J lost 4 bases. In nucleotides, the CDR3 is TGTGCCAGCAGCCCCGGACAGGGGGTTCTCTATGGCTACACCTTC. This translates into CASSPGQGVLYGYTF.

V usage is TRBV11-2 and J usage is TRBJ2-5; D perhaps matches TRBD2 (5 bases). The V and J ends lost 1 base and 1 base respectively, with 7 bases between them. This CDR3 spans 14 amino acids. Germline CDR1 is SGHAT and CDR2 is FQNNGV. DNA of the CDR3: TGTGCCAGCAGCTTAGGGGCGGGCCAAGAGACCCAGTACTTC. This sequence encodes CASSLGAGQETQYF.

The CDR3: CASSFRVERYEQYF. For the CDR3, the DNA is TGTGCCAGTAGTTTCCGGGTCGAGCGGTACGAGCAGTACTTC. The chain carries TRBV19 and TRBJ2-7; a weak D match, TRBD2 (5 bases). Trimming took off 5 bases at V and 4 bases at J, with 15 bases between the two ends. Germline loops: CDR1 LNHDA, CDR2 SQIVND (reference sequence). The CDR3 is 14 residues long.

The chain couples TRBV5-1 to TRBJ1-6, with D possibly TRBD1 on 6 matching bases. Deletions cut 5 bases from V and 5 bases from J, with 8 bases between. The CDR3 totals 13 residues. Germline V gene sequence: CDR1 SGHRS, CDR2 YFSETQ. CDR3 sequence reads: CASSWTDNSPLHF. DNA for the CDR3: TGCGCCAGCAGTTGGACAGATAATTCACCCCTCCACTTT.

The chain recombines TRBV11-3 with TRBJ2-3; TRBD2 agrees at 13 bases. CDR3 size: 18 residues. V was pared by 2 bases and J by 2 bases, with 7 bases of the junction left unmatched. The germline V gene encodes CDR1 SGHNT and CDR2 YENEEA. CDR3 DNA sequence: TGTGCCAGCAGCTTACCCATGACTAGCGGGGGGTCCACAGATACGCAGTATTTT. Amino acid sequence: CASSLPMTSGGSTDTQYF.

The V gene is TRBV9, the J gene TRBJ1-1, with 7 nucleotides matching TRBD1. The J segment lost 1 base and the V segment lost 4 bases, leaving 7 bases of the junction unmatched. The V gene's germline CDR1 is SGDLS and CDR2 YYNGEE. The CDR3 spans 15 residues. CDR3 DNA sequence: TGTGCCAGCAGCCCCAACAGGGGAGGGAACACTGAAGCTTTCTTT. Translated, it gives CASSPNRGGNTEAFF. Full variable domain (rest looked up from reference TRBV9 and TRBJ1-1): DSGVTQTPKHLITATGQRVTLRCSPRSGDLSVYWYQQSLDQGLQFLIQYYNGEERAKGNILERFSAQQFPDLHSELNLSSLELGDSALYFCASSPNRGGNTEAFFGQGTRLTVV.